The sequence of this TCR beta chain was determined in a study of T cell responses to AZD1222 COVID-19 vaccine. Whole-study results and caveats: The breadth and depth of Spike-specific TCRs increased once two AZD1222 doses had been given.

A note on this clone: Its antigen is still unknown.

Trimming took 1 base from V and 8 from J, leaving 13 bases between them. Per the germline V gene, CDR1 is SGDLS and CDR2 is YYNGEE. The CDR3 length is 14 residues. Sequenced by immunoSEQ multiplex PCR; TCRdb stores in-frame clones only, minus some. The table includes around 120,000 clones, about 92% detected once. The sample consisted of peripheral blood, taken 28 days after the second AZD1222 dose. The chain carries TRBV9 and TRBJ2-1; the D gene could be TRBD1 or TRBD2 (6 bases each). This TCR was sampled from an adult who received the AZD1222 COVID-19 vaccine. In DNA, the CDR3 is TGTGCCAGCAGCGTAAGGGGGGAGGTCGATGAGCAGTTCTTC. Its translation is CASSVRGEVDEQFF.